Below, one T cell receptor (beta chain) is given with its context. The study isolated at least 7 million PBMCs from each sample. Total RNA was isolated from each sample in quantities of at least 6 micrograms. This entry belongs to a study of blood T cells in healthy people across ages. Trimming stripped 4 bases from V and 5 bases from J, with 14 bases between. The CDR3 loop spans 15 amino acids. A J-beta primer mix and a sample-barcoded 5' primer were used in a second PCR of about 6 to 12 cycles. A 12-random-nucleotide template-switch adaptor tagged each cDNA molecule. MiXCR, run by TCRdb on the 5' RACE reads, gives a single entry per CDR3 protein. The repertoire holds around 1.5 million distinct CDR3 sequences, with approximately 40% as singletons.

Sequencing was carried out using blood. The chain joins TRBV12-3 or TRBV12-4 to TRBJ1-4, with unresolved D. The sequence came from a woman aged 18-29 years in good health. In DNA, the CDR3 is TGTGCCAGCAGTTCCCAGCGACATACGAATGAAAAACTGTTTTTT. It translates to CASSSQRHTNEKLFF.